This T cell receptor beta chain comes out of a study of cytomegalovirus exposure and HLA in healthy donors. Whole-study findings and limits: The investigators catalogued about 170 TCR beta chains as cytomegalovirus-associated.

Amplification used 60 Vbeta primers and 13 Jbeta primers. Profiled with immunoSEQ multiplex PCR; TCRdb holds only in-frame clones, not every one. In the table there are some 150,000 clones, roughly 80% of which are singletons. Of note for this clone: Antigen specificity is unknown. An end of the junction differs from the germline gene, which may be a read error.

The sample consisted of PBMCs. The source of this sequence is a man aged 35 to 55 in good health and CMV-seronegative.

CDR3: CAINEAGGNTEAFF. The CDR3, as DNA: TGTGCCATCAATGAGGCAGGGGGCAACACTGAAGCTTTCTTT. The chain links TRBV10-3 to TRBJ1-1; 8 bases align to TRBD1. Germline CDR1 ENHRY, CDR2 SYGVKD. CDR3 size: 14 residues.